One T cell receptor beta chain is described in this entry. Its target is unknown. TCRdb's table, derived via immunoSEQ multiplex PCR, lists solely in-frame clones and lacks some. Of 140,000 to 150,000 clones in the sample, about 94% were seen once. The sample originates from a study of cytomegalovirus exposure and HLA in healthy donors. The study, taken as a whole, reports: The study labeled under 200 TCR beta chains cytomegalovirus-associated. Most observed TCR sequences were rare, whereas some public TCRs were detected in many donors. In the roughly 120 validation repertoires, a later analysis found that first-cohort TCR clusters tended to co-occur.

Separate from the approximately 600-subject first cohort was the approximately 110-subject validation cohort, to which the donors belonged. The receptor's source is a man aged 18 to 30 in good health and CMV-seropositive. Sample: PBMCs.

The CDR3 is CASTSSSGTGGYEQYF. CDR3 nucleotide sequence: TGTGCCAGCACTTCCTCGAGCGGGACAGGGGGTTACGAGCAGTACTTC. The gene calls are TRBV6-5 and TRBJ2-7, with 11 bases fitting TRBD1. The CDR3 loop spans 16 amino acids. The V gene end was trimmed by 7 bases and the J gene end by 4 bases; junction bases not matched to a gene: 12. CDR1 MNHEY and CDR2 SVGAGI come from the germline V gene.